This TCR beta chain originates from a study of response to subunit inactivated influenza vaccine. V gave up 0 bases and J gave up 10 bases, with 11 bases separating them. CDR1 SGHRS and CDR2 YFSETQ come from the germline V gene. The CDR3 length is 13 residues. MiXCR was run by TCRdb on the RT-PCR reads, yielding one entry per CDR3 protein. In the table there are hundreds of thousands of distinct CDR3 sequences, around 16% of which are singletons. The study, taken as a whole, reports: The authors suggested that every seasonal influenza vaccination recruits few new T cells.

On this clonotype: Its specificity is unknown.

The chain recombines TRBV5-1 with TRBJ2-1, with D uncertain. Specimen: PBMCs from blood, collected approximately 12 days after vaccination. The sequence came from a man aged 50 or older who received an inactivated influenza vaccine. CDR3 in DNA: TGCGCCAGCAGCTTGGACCCGACCCCGGAGCAGTTCTTC. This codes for CASSLDPTPEQFF.